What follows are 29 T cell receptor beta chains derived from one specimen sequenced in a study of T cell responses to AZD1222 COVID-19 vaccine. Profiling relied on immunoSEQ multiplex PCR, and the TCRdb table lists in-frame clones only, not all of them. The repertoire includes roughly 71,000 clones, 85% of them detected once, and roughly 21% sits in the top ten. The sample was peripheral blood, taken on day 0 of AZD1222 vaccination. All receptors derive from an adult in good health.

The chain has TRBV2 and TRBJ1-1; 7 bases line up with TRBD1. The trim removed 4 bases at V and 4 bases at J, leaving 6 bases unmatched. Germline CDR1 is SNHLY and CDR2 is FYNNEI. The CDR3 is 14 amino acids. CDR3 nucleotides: TGTGCCAGCAGTGGACAGGGAAGTAGCACTGAAGCTTTCTTT. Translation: CASSGQGSSTEAFF.

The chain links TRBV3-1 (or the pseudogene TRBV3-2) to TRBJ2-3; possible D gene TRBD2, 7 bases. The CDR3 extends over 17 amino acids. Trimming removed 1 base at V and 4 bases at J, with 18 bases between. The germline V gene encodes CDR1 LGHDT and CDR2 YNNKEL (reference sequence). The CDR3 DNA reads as TGTGCCAGCAGCCAAGTTGTGGGAGGGGGTAGGTCAGATACGCAGTATTTT. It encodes CASSQVVGGGRSDTQYF.

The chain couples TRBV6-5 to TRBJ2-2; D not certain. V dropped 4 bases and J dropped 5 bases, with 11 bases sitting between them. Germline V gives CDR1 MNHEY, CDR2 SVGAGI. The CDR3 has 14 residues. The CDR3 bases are TGTGCCAGCAGTTTCCGACGCCAGACCGGGGAGCTGTTTTTT. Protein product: CASSFRRQTGELFF.

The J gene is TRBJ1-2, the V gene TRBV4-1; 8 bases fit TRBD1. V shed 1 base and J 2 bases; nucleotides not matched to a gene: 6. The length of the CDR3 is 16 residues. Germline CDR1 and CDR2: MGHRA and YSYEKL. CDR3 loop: CASSQVPGTGNYGYTF. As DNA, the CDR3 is TGCGCCAGCAGCCAAGTTCCCGGGACAGGCAACTATGGCTACACCTTC.

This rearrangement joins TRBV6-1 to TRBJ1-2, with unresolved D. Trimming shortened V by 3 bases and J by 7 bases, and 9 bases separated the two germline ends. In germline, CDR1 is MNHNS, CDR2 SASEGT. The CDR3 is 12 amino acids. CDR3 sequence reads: CASSDNFAGYTF. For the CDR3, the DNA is TGTGCCAGCAGTGATAATTTTGCTGGCTACACCTTC.

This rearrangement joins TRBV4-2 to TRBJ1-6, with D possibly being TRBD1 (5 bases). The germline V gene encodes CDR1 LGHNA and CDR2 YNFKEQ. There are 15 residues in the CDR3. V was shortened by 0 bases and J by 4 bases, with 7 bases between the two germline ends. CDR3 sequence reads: CASSQEGGYNSPLHF. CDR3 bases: TGTGCCAGCAGCCAAGAGGGGGGGTATAATTCACCCCTCCACTTT.

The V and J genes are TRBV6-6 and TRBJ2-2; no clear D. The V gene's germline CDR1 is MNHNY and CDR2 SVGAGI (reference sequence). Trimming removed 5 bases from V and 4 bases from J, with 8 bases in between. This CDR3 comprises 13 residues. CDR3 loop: CASSPSFTGELFF. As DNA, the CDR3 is TGTGCCAGCAGTCCCTCCTTCACCGGGGAGCTGTTTTTT.

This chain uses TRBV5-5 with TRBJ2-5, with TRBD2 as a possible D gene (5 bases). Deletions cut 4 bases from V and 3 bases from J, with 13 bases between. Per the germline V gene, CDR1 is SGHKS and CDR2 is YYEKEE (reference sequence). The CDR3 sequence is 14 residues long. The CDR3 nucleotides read TGTGCCAGCAGCGCTCTCGACTACAAAGAGACCCAGTACTTC. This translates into CASSALDYKETQYF.

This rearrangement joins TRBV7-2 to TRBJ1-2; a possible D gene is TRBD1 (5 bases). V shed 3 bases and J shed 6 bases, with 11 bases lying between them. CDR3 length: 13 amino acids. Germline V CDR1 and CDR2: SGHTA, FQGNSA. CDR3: CASSFSGSDGYTF. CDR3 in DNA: TGTGCCAGCAGCTTCTCAGGGAGTGATGGCTACACCTTC.

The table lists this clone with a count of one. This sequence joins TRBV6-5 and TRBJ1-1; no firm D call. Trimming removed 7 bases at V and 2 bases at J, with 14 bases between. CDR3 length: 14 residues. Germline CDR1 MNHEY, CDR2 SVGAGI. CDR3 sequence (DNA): TGTGCCAGCATCTTCCCAACGATCAACACTGAAGCTTTCTTT. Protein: CASIFPTINTEAFF.

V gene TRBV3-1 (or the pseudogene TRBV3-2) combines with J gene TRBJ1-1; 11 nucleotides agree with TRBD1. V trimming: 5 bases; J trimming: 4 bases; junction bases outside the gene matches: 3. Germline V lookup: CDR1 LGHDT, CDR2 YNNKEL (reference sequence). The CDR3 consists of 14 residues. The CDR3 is CASSYGTGGTEAFF. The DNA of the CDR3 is TGTGCCAGCAGCTATGGGACAGGGGGCACTGAAGCTTTCTTT.

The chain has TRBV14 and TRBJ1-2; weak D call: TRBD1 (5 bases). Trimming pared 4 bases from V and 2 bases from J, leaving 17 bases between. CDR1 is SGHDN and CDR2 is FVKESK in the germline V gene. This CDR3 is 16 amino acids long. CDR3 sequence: CASSPLMGDGNYGYTF. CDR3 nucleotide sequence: TGTGCCAGCAGCCCCCTGATGGGGGACGGGAACTATGGCTACACCTTC.

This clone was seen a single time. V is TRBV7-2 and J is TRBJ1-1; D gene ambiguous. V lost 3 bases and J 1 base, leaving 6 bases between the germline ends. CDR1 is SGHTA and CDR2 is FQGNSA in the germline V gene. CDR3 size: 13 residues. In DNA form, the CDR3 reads TGTGCCAGCAGCTTGGCACGGAACACTGAAGCTTTCTTT. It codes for CASSLARNTEAFF.

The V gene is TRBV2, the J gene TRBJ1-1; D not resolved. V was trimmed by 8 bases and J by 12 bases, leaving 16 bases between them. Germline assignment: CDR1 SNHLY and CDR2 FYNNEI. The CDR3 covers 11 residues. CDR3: CASSVVKRSFF. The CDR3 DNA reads TGTGCCAGCTCGGTAGTGAAGCGCTCTTTCTTT.

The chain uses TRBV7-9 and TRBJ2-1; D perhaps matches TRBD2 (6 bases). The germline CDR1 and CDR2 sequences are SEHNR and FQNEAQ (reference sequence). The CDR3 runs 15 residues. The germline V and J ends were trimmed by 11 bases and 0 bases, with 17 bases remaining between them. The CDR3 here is CASGTRNFSYNEQFF. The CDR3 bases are TGTGCCTCCGGGACTCGCAATTTCTCCTACAATGAGCAGTTCTTC.

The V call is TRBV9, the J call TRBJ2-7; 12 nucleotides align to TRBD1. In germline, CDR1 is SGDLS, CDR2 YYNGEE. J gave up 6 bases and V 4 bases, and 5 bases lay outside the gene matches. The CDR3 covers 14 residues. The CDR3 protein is CASSLRDRGLEQYF. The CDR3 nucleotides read TGTGCCAGCAGCCTCCGGGACAGGGGGCTCGAGCAGTACTTC.

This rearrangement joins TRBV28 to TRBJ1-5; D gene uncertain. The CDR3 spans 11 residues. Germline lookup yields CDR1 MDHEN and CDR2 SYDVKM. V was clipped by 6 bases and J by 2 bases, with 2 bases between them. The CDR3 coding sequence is TGTGCCAGCAGCCGCAATCAGCCCCAGCATTTT. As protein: CASSRNQPQHF.

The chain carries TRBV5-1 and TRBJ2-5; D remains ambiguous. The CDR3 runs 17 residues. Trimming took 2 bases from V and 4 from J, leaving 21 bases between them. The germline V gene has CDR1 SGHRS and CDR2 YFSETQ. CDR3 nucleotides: TGCGCCAGCAGCTTTTATAAACCAGGATACCTAGGAGAGACCCAGTACTTC. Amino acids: CASSFYKPGYLGETQYF.

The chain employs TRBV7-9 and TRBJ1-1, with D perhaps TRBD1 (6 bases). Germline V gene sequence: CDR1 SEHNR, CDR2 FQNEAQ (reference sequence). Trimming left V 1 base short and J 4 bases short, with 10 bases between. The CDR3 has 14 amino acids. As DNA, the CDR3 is TGTGCCAGCAGCTTAGGGGGGCAAGGCACTGAAGCTTTCTTT. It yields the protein CASSLGGQGTEAFF. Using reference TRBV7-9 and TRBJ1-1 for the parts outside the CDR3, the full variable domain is DTGVSQNPRHKITKRGQNVTFRCDPISEHNRLYWYRQTLGQGPEFLTYFQNEAQLEKSRLLSDRFSAERPKGSFSTLEIQRTEQGDSAMYLCASSLGGQGTEAFFGQGTRLTVV.

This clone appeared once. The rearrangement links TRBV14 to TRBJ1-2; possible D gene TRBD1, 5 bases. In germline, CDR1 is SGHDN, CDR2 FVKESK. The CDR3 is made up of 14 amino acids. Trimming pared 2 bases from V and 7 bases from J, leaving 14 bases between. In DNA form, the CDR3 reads TGTGCCAGCAGCCAACGGGTGGGGGTTGGTGGCTACACCTTC. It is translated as CASSQRVGVGGYTF.

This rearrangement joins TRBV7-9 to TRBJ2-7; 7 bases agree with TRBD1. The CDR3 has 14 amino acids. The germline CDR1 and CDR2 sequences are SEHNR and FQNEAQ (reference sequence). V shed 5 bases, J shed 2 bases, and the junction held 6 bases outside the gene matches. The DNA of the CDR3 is TGTGCCAGCAGCGTACTACAGGGGACCTACGAGCAGTACTTC. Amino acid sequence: CASSVLQGTYEQYF.

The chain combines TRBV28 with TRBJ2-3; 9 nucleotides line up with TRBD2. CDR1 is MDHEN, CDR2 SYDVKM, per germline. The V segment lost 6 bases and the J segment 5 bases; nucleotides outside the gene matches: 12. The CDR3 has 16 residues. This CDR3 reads CASRNSGSFWGDTQYF. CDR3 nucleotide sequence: TGTGCCAGCAGGAATAGCGGGAGTTTTTGGGGAGATACGCAGTATTTT.

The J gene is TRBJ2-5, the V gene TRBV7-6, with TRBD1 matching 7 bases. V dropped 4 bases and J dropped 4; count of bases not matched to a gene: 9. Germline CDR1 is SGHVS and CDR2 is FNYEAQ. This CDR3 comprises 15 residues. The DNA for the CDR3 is TGTGCCAGCAGCTATCGACAGGGTGGGACAGAGACCCAGTACTTC. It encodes CASSYRQGGTETQYF.

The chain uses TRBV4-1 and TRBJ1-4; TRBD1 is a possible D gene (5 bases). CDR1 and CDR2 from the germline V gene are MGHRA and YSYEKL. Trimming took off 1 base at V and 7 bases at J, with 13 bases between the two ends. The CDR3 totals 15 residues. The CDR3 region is CASSQGGVVGEKLFF. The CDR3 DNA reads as TGCGCCAGCAGCCAAGGGGGGGTTGTCGGTGAAAAACTGTTTTTT.

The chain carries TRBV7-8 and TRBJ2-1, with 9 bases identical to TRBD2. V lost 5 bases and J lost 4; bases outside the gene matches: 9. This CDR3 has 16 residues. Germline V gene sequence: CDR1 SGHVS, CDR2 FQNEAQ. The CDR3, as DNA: TGTGCCAGCAGCCCAAAGCGGGGACTAGCATACAATGAGCAGTTCTTC. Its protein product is CASSPKRGLAYNEQFF.

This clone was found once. In nucleotides, the CDR3 is TGTGCCAGCAGCTTAAGGACACCTGGGGGGTACAATGAGCAGTTCTTC. This encodes CASSLRTPGGYNEQFF. The chain employs TRBV11-3 and TRBJ2-1; D perhaps matches TRBD2 (6 bases). Germline assignment: CDR1 SGHNT and CDR2 YENEEA. The germline V and J ends were trimmed by 2 bases and 4 bases, with 15 bases remaining between them. This CDR3 comprises 16 residues.

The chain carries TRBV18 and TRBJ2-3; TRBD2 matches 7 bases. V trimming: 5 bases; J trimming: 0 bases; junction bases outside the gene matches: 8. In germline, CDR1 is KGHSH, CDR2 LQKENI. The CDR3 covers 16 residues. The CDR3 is CASSIGGGHSTDTQYF. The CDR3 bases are TGTGCCAGCTCAATTGGCGGGGGTCATAGCACAGATACGCAGTATTTT.

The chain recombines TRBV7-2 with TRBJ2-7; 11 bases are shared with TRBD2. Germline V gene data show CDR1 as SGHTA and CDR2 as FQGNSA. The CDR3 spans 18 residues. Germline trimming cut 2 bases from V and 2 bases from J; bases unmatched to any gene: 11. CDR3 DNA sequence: TGTGCCAGCAGCTTAACCCTGGCGACTAGCGGGGCTGCCTACGAGCAGTACTTC. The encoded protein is CASSLTLATSGAAYEQYF.

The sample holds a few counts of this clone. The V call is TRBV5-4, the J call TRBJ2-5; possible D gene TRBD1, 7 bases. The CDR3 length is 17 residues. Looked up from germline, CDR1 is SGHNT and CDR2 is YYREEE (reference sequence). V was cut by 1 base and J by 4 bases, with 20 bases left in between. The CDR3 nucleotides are TGTGCCAGCAGCTTGTTTATGGGGCAGGGGGGAGGAGAGACCCAGTACTTC. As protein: CASSLFMGQGGGETQYF.